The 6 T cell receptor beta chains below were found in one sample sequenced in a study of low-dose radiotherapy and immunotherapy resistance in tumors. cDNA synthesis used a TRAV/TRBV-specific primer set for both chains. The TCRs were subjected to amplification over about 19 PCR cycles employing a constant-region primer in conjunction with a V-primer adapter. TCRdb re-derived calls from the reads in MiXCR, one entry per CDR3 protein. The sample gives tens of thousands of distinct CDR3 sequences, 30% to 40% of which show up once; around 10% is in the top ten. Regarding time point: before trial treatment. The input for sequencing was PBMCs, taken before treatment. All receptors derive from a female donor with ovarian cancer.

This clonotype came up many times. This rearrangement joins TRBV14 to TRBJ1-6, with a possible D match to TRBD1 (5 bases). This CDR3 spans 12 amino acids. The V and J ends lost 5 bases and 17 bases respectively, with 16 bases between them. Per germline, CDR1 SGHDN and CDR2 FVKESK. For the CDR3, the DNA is TGTGCCAGCAGCTCGCGATCGGGGCTGTTCCACTTT. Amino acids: CASSSRSGLFHF. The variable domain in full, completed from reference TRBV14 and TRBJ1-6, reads EAGVTQFPSHSVIEKGQTVTLRCDPISGHDNLYWYRRVMGKEIKFLLHFVKESKQDESGMPNNRFLAERTGGTYSTLKVQPAELEDSGVYFCASSSRSGLFHFGNGTRLTVT.

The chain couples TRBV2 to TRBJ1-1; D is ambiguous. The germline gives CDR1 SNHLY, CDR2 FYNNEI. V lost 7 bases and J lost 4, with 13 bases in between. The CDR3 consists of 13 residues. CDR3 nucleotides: TGTGCCAGCAAAGGACCACAAGTCACTGAAGCTTTCTTT. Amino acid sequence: CASKGPQVTEAFF.

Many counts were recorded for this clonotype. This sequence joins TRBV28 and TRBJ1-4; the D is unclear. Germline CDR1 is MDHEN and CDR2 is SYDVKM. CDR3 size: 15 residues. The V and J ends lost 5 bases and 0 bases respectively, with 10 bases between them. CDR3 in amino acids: CASSPPGATNEKLFF. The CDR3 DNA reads TGTGCCAGCAGTCCCCCCGGCGCAACTAATGAAAAACTGTTTTTT.

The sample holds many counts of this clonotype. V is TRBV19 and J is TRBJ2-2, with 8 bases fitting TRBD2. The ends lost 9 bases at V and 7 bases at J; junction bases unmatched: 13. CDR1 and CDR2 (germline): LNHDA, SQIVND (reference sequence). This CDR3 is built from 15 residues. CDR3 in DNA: TGTGCCAGCACTAGCGGCCCGGGGGTCGGCGGGGAGCTGTTTTTT. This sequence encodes CASTSGPGVGGELFF.

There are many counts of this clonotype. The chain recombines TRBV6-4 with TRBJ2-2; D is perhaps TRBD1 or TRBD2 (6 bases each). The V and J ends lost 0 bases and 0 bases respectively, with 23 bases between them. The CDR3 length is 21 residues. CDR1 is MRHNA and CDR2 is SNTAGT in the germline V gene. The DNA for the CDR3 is TGTGCCAGCAGTGACTCAGGAGGGCCCAGGGGCGGCCTCCCGAACACCGGGGAGCTGTTTTTT. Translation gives CASSDSGGPRGGLPNTGELFF.

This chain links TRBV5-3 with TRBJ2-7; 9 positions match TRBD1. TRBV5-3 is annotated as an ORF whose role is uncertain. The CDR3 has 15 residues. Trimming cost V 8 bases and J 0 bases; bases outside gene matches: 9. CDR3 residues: CASSPDRGGSYEQYF. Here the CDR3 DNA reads TGTGCCAGCAGTCCGGACAGGGGAGGCTCCTACGAGCAGTACTTC.